A selection of T cell receptor beta chains follows, all from one sample in a study of T cell changes during pregnancy in multiple sclerosis. Libraries were prepared by immunoSEQ multiplex PCR; TCRdb keeps only in-frame clonotypes and omits some of them. Among approximately 48,000 clones listed, 94% were seen once. This specimen was CD4+ T cells from peripheral blood mononuclear cells, taken in the second trimester of pregnancy. The source of these receptors is a female donor with multiple sclerosis, enrolled in a pregnancy study. CDR3s include the opening cysteine and the closing phenylalanine or tryptophan. A D gene is named only where the DNA matches it firmly. Expanded clones get a size class; other rows say once, few or many, or leave the size out.

TRBJ1-2 | TRBV18 | . | 12 | once | TGTGCCAGCTCACCGCAGGTCTATGGCTACACCTTC | CASSPQVYGYTF
TRBJ1-6 | TRBV18 | . | 16 | . | TGTGCCAGCTCACCCCGGGCGGGTTGGGTGGATTCACCCCTCCACTTT | CASSPRAGWVDSPLHF
TRBJ2-3 | TRBV11-1 | TRBD2 | 16 | . | TGTGCCAGCAGCTCCCCTAGCGGGGGGAACACAGATACGCAGTATTTT | CASSSPSGGNTDTQYF
TRBJ2-7 | TRBV11-2 | TRBD2 | 17 | . | TGTGCCAGCAGCCCTCGGGAGGGGGGGGTTCCCTCCTACGAGCAGTACTTC | CASSPREGGVPSYEQYF
TRBJ2-3 | TRBV5-4 | TRBD2 | 16 | . | TGTGCCAGCAGCTGGCGCGCTAGCGGGGGGACAGATACGCAGTATTTT | CASSWRASGGTDTQYF
TRBJ1-1 | TRBV11-2 | . | 14 | once | TGTGCCAGCAGCCAAAGTACAGGGCGGATTGAAGCTTTCTTT | CASSQSTGRIEAFF
TRBJ2-1 | TRBV29-1 | TRBD2 | 14 | . | TGCAGCGTTGCCGATAGCGGGGGCCCGGGTGAGCAGTTCTTC | CSVADSGGPGEQFF
TRBJ1-3 | TRBV7-3 | TRBD1 | 16 | . | TGTGCCAGCAGCTTAACAGACAGGGTCTCTGGAAACACCATATATTTT | CASSLTDRVSGNTIYF
TRBJ1-2 | TRBV11-2 | . | 16 | . | TGTGCCAGCAGCTTAGTTCGCGGAACAGGGTTCTATGGCTACACCTTC | CASSLVRGTGFYGYTF
TRBJ1-1 | TRBV7-9 | . | 17 | . | TGTGCCAGCAGCACTGGACGGGGCGGGGGAAGGAACACTGAAGCTTTCTTT | CASSTGRGGGRNTEAFF
TRBJ2-2 | TRBV30 | . | 13 | . | TGTGCCTGGAGTTCCCAGGGGTCAGGGGAGCTGTTTTTT | CAWSSQGSGELFF
TRBJ2-7 | TRBV2 | TRBD1 | 13 | . | TGTGCCAGCCTTGAACAGGGGTCACACGAGCAGTACTTC | CASLEQGSHEQYF
TRBJ1-2 | TRBV6-5 | . | 14 | . | TGTGCCAGCAGTTCCCACAGGAATAACTATGGCTACACCTTC | CASSSHRNNYGYTF
TRBJ2-7 | TRBV25-1 | TRBD1 | 14 | . | TGTGCCAGCAGTGAATTGGGGACAGGGGGCGAGCAGTACTTC | CASSELGTGGEQYF
TRBJ2-5 | TRBV7-3 | TRBD2 | 14 | . | TGTGCCAGCAGCTTAATAGCGGGGCAAGAGACCCAGTACTTC | CASSLIAGQETQYF
TRBJ1-2 | TRBV30 | TRBD1 | 15 | . | TGTGCCTGGAGTGTAAGAGGGACAGGGGGCTGTGGCTACACCTTC | CAWSVRGTGGCGYTF
TRBJ1-4 | TRBV27 | . | 12 | . | TGTGCCAGCAGAACAGGGTTTTCCAAACTGTTTTTT | CASRTGFSKLFF
TRBJ2-7 | TRBV6-1 | . | 15 | . | TGTGCCAGCAGTTCAGGGGGGACAGCCACCTACGAGCAGTACTTC | CASSSGGTATYEQYF
TRBJ1-1 | TRBV30 | TRBD1 | 16 | . | TGTGCCTCGGATCACAGGGGAATCAGGTCGGACACTGAAGCTTTCTTT | CASDHRGIRSDTEAFF
TRBJ2-1 | TRBV30 | TRBD2 | 15 | . | TGTGCCTGGAGGAAGACTAGCGGGGGGGTCAATGAGCAGTTCTTC | CAWRKTSGGVNEQFF
TRBJ2-7 | TRBV4-2 | . | 14 | once | TGTGCCAGCAGCCAAGCCTCCCTCTCCTACGAGCAGTACTTC | CASSQASLSYEQYF
TRBJ2-1 | TRBV9 | TRBD2 | 16 | . | TGTGCCAGCGGGCTAGCGGGGGGCGTGATCGCGGGTGAGCAGTTCTTC | CASGLAGGVIAGEQFF
TRBJ2-2 | TRBV7-3 | TRBD2 | 16 | once | TGTGCCAGCAGCTTGCAGGGACTAGCAAACACCGGGGAGCTGTTTTTT | CASSLQGLANTGELFF
TRBJ1-2 | TRBV5-1 | TRBD1 | 15 | . | TGCGCCAGCAGGCCTACAGGGGGCGCAAACTATGGCTACACCTTC | CASRPTGGANYGYTF
TRBJ2-5 | TRBV18 | . | 14 | . | TGTGCCAGCTCACCACCGGCAGACCAAGAGACCCAGTACTTC | CASSPPADQETQYF
TRBJ1-6 | TRBV4-3 | . | 15 | . | TGCGCCAGCAGCCAAGAATGGGGGGGGAATTCACCCCTCCACTTT | CASSQEWGGNSPLHF
TRBJ2-2 | TRBV5-4 | TRBD1 | 16 | . | TGTGCCAGCAGCTTGGTCGCAGGGGGAAACACCGGGGAGCTGTTTTTT | CASSLVAGGNTGELFF
TRBJ2-7 | TRBV27 | TRBD2 | 14 | . | TGTGCCAGCAGGGGACTAGCGGGGTCCTACGAGCAGTACTTC | CASRGLAGSYEQYF
TRBJ1-4 | TRBV19 | . | 17 | . | TGTGCCAGTAGTTCAAGACTCCGGGGTACAACTAATGAAAAACTGTTTTTT | CASSSRLRGTTNEKLFF
TRBJ2-7 | TRBV19 | TRBD2 | 16 | . | TGTGCCAGTAGTACCGCGCGGGGGACTAGGGGGTTCGAGCAGTACTTC | CASSTARGTRGFEQYF
TRBJ2-7 | TRBV9 | . | 15 | . | TGTGCCAGCAGCGTAGGGCAGGTGGGCTCCTACGAGCAGTACTTC | CASSVGQVGSYEQYF
TRBJ2-7 | TRBV6-5 | TRBD2 | 13 | . | TGTGCCAGCAGTTCCGGGACTAGAGTCGAGCAGTACTTC | CASSSGTRVEQYF
TRBJ1-5 | TRBV30 | . | 14 | few | TGTGCCTGGAGTGTAGCAGGGGCGAGCCAGCCCCAGCATTTT | CAWSVAGASQPQHF
TRBJ2-6 | TRBV27 | . | 19 | . | TGTGCCAGCACCCTTACGATGACAGGAAACCTAAGAGGGGCCAACGTCCTGACTTTC | CASTLTMTGNLRGANVLTF
TRBJ1-3 | TRBV30 | . | 13 | . | TGTGCCTCGACATTTACACTTGGAAACACCATATATTTT | CASTFTLGNTIYF
TRBJ1-5 | TRBV21-1 | . | 20 | . | TGTGCCAGCAGCAAAGCGCTTTTGGAGCCACCCAAAAATAGCAATCAGCCCCAGCATTTT | CASSKALLEPPKNSNQPQHF
TRBJ2-6 | TRBV5-1 | TRBD1 | 18 | . | TGCGCCAGCAACCCACAGGGGGCGCGTCCCTCTGGGGCCAACGTCCTGACTTTC | CASNPQGARPSGANVLTF
TRBJ2-1 | TRBV5-6 | . | 14 | . | TGTGCCAGCAGCAACCCGGGGGTTAGCAATGAGCAGTTCTTC | CASSNPGVSNEQFF
TRBJ1-3 | TRBV28 | TRBD1 | 18 | . | TGTGCCAGCAGTCTCCTCGCCGGGACAGGATACTCTGGAAACACCATATATTTT | CASSLLAGTGYSGNTIYF
TRBJ1-1 | TRBV30 | . | 13 | . | TGTGCCTGGAGTAGTCAGGAGAACACTGAAGCTTTCTTT | CAWSSQENTEAFF
TRBJ2-3 | TRBV5-1 | TRBD2 | 14 | . | TGCGCCAGCAGCCACCAGCGGGGGATAGATACGCAGTATTTT | CASSHQRGIDTQYF
TRBJ2-7 | TRBV6-5 | TRBD2 | 16 | once | TGTGCCAGCAGTTACGGGGGAGGGGTTTCTGTGTACGAGCAGTACTTC | CASSYGGGVSVYEQYF
TRBJ2-7 | TRBV7-3 | . | 15 | . | TGTGCCAGCAGCTCCACCGGGACTTCAACCTACGAGCAGTACTTC | CASSSTGTSTYEQYF
TRBJ1-2 | TRBV6-6 | TRBD1 | 15 | . | TGTGCCAGCAGTAGAAGGGACAGGGGGTCCTATGGCTACACCTTC | CASSRRDRGSYGYTF
TRBJ1-2 | TRBV10-3 | . | 12 | . | TGTGCCATCAACCCAGGGACTTATGGCTACACCTTC | CAINPGTYGYTF
TRBJ2-1 | TRBV29-1 | TRBD2 | 14 | . | TGCAGCCTAATGGGACTAGCGGGGGTTGGTGAGCAGTTCTTC | CSLMGLAGVGEQFF
TRBJ1-2 | TRBV6-5 | . | 14 | few | TGTGCCAGCAGTTACTCGAGCGGGCGATATGGCTACACCTTC | CASSYSSGRYGYTF
TRBJ1-3 | TRBV19 | . | 16 | once | TGTGCCAGTAGTATACGAACAGAACTCTCTGGAAACACCATATATTTT | CASSIRTELSGNTIYF
TRBJ1-5 | TRBV5-1 | TRBD1 | 14 | . | TGCGCCAGCAGTTCGGGACAGGGCAATCAGCCCCAGCATTTT | CASSSGQGNQPQHF
TRBJ2-5 | TRBV5-8 | TRBD1 | 16 | . | TGTGCCAGCAGCTTCGGGACAGGGGTTTTGGAGGAGACCCAGTACTTC | CASSFGTGVLEETQYF
TRBJ2-2 | TRBV9 | . | 17 | . | TGTGCCAGCAGCGTAACGTCAGGGGGGTCGAACACCGGGGAGCTGTTTTTT | CASSVTSGGSNTGELFF
TRBJ2-7 | TRBV7-2 | . | 15 | . | TGTGCCAGCAGCGGGAATCCCAGGGTTCGGTACGAGCAGTACTTC | CASSGNPRVRYEQYF
TRBJ2-3 | TRBV13 | TRBD2 | 17 | . | TGTGCCAGCAGCTCCACTAGCGGGGGGGTACTCACAGATACGCAGTATTTT | CASSSTSGGVLTDTQYF
TRBJ1-1 | TRBV4-2 | TRBD1 | 16 | . | TGTGCCAGCAGCCAAGCGGGGAGACAGGGGGCCACTGAAGCTTTCTTT | CASSQAGRQGATEAFF
TRBJ1-1 | TRBV9 | TRBD1 | 14 | . | TGTGCCAGCAGCGTAGGACAGGGGAACACTGAAGCTTTCTTT | CASSVGQGNTEAFF